Listed below are T cell receptor beta chains from one sample, sequenced in a study of beta chain features in type 1 diabetes. The protocol was immunoSEQ multiplex PCR, while the TCRdb copy is restricted to in-frame clones and leaves out a portion. The data hold approximately 150,000 clones, with more than 10% observed a single time. The sequencing input was central memory CD4+ T cells from blood. The receptors were sampled from a young man with type 1 diabetes. The CDR3 runs from the conserved cysteine through the conserved F or W. D genes are given only for firm matches. Rows may omit the clone size; those that give it use once, few, many or a size class.

v_gene,j_gene,d_gene,abundance,CDR3aa,CDR3nt
TRBV5-1,TRBJ2-7,TRBD1,many,CASGSTGERYEQYF,TGCGCCAGCGGCTCGACAGGGGAACGTTACGAGCAGTACTTC
TRBV5-6,TRBJ1-3,TRBD1,few,CASSMTGSGNTIYF,TGTGCCAGCAGCATGACAGGGTCTGGAAACACCATATATTTT
TRBV2,TRBJ2-7,-,-,CASSFVPATGGEQYF,TGTGCCAGCAGCTTCGTCCCGGCCACCGGCGGCGAGCAGTACTTC
TRBV4-1,TRBJ2-5,TRBD1,few,CASSQADREETQYF,TGCGCCAGCAGCCAAGCGGACAGGGAAGAGACCCAGTACTTC
TRBV7-2,TRBJ1-1,-,few,CASSLSDRTEAFF,TGTGCCAGCAGCTTATCAGACAGGACTGAAGCTTTCTTT
TRBV9,TRBJ2-3,-,few,CASGSGSTDTQYF,TGTGCCAGCGGGAGCGGGAGCACAGATACGCAGTATTTT
TRBV18,TRBJ1-1,-,-,CASSPQGPKVTEAFF,TGTGCCAGCTCACCACAGGGACCGAAGGTCACTGAAGCTTTCTTT
TRBV6-1,TRBJ2-3,-,few,CASSGPALTDTQYF,TGTGCCAGCAGTGGTCCGGCCCTCACAGATACGCAGTATTTT
TRBV7-9,TRBJ1-2,-,few,CASSSWTDRYGYTF,TGTGCCAGCAGCTCTTGGACGGATAGATATGGCTACACCTTC
TRBV9,TRBJ1-1,-,once,CASSVDGGIMNTEAFF,TGTGCCAGCAGCGTAGATGGAGGCATTATGAACACTGAAGCTTTCTTT
TRBV5-6,TRBJ2-7,-,-,CASSPRDGWSEQYF,TGTGCCAGCAGCCCCCGGGACGGGTGGAGCGAGCAGTACTTC
TRBV5-1,TRBJ1-2,-,few,CASSLGQFLTNYGYTF,TGCGCCAGCAGCCTAGGACAGTTCCTAACTAACTATGGCTACACCTTC
TRBV9,TRBJ2-5,TRBD1,few,CASSVGTGFVETQYF,TGTGCCAGCAGCGTTGGGACAGGGTTTGTGGAGACCCAGTACTTC